The rows below give T cell receptor beta chains drawn from one sample of a study of post-analysis software for immune sequencing data. One entry per CDR3 protein results from TCRdb running MiXCR on the PCR reads. The profile covers around 770,000 distinct CDR3 sequences, with 35% to 55% appearing a single time and approximately 5% taken by the ten largest. The material sequenced was blood. The receptors were sampled from a girl between 10 and 17 years old with multiple sclerosis. Both conserved end residues are part of each CDR3. D genes are given only for firm matches. Where a row states a size, it is once, few, many or the class of an expanded clone; other rows omit it.

V	length	J	size	D	CDR3	DNA
TRBV7-9	15	TRBJ1-2	.	TRBD1	CASSPTTGGVGGYTF	TGTGCCAGCAGCCCAACGACAGGGGGCGTGGGTGGCTACACCTTC
TRBV27	15	TRBJ1-1	.	.	CASSLSKGGNTEAFF	TGTGCCAGCAGTTTATCAAAGGGAGGGAACACTGAAGCTTTCTTT
TRBV20-1	17	TRBJ1-6	.	.	CSALQALPSSYNSPLHF	TGCAGTGCTCTACAGGCCCTACCGAGCTCCTATAATTCACCCCTCCACTTT
TRBV29-1	17	TRBJ1-2	few	TRBD1	CSVELGTGAGRLYGYTF	TGCAGCGTGGAGCTTGGGACAGGGGCTGGAAGACTCTATGGCTACACCTTC
TRBV20-1	14	TRBJ2-7	.	TRBD1	CSARKPAGGNEQYF	TGCAGTGCTAGAAAACCGGCAGGGGGTAATGAGCAGTACTTC
TRBV28	17	TRBJ2-4	.	TRBD2	CASSLRTRGGTKNIQYF	TGTGCCAGCAGTTTACGGACCCGGGGGGGAACCAAAAACATTCAGTACTTC
TRBV5-4	17	TRBJ2-5	.	TRBD2	CASSLGGTSWGVVTQYF	TGTGCCAGCAGCTTGGGGGGGACTAGCTGGGGAGTGGTGACCCAGTACTTC
TRBV29-1	13	TRBJ1-2	.	.	CSVEGARSDGYTF	TGCAGCGTTGAAGGGGCCAGGTCGGATGGCTACACCTTC
TRBV24-1	13	TRBJ2-1	.	.	CTTSDLGGYEQFF	TGTACCACCAGTGATTTGGGTGGGTATGAGCAGTTCTTC
TRBV7-9	15	TRBJ2-4	.	.	CASSLESFVGDIQYF	TGTGCCAGCAGCTTAGAATCGTTCGTCGGAGACATTCAGTACTTC